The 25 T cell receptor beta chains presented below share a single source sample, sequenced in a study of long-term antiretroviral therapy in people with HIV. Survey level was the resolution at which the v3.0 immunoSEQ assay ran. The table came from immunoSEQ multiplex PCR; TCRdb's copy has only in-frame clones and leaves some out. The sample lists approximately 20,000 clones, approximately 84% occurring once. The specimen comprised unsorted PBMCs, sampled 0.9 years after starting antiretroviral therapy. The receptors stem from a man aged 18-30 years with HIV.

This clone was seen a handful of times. The CDR3: CASSQNRLEAGELFF. The CDR3 nucleotides are TGTGCCAGCAGCCAAAACAGGCTTGAGGCCGGGGAGCTGTTTTTT. This chain uses TRBV14 with TRBJ2-2, with D maybe TRBD1 (5 bases). The CDR3 has 15 residues. Germline CDR1 and CDR2: SGHDN and FVKESK. Trimming stripped 2 bases from V and 6 bases from J, with 13 bases between.

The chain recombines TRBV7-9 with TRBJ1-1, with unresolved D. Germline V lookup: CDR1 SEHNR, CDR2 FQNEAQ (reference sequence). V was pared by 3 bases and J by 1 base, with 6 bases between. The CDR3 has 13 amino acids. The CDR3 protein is CASSFEENTEAFF. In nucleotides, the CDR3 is TGTGCCAGCAGCTTTGAGGAGAACACTGAAGCTTTCTTT. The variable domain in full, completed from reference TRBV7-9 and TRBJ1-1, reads DTGVSQNPRHKITKRGQNVTFRCDPISEHNRLYWYRQTLGQGPEFLTYFQNEAQLEKSRLLSDRFSAERPKGSFSTLEIQRTEQGDSAMYLCASSFEENTEAFFGQGTRLTVV.

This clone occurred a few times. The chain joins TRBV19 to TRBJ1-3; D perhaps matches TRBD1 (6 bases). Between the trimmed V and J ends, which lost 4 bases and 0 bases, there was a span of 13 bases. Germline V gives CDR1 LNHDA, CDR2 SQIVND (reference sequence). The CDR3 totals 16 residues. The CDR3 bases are TGTGCCAGTAGTACAGACAGGCCCTACTCTGGAAACACCATATATTTT. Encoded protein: CASSTDRPYSGNTIYF. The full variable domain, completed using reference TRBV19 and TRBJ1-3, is DGGITQSPKYLFRKEGQNVTLSCEQNLNHDAMYWYRQDPGQGLRLIYYSQIVNDFQKGDIAEGYSVSREKKESFPLTVTSAQKNPTAFYLCASSTDRPYSGNTIYFGEGSWLTVV.

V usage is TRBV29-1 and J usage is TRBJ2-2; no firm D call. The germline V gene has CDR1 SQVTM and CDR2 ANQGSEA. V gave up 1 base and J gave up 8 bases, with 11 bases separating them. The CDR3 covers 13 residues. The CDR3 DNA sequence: TGCAGCGTTGAAGTGACCCTCCCGGGGGAGCTGTTTTTT. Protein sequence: CSVEVTLPGELFF.

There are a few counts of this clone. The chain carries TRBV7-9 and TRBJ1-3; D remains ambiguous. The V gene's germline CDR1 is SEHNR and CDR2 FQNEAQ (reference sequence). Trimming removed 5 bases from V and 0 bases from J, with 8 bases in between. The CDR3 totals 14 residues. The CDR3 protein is CASSLMSSGNTIYF. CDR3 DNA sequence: TGTGCCAGCAGCCTCATGTCCTCTGGAAACACCATATATTTT.

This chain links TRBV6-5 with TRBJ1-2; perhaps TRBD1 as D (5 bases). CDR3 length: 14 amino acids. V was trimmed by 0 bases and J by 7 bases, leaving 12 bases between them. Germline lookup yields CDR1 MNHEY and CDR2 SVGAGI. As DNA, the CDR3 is TGTGCCAGCAGTTACTCGGCTGGGGCTAGTGGCTACACCTTC. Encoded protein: CASSYSAGASGYTF.

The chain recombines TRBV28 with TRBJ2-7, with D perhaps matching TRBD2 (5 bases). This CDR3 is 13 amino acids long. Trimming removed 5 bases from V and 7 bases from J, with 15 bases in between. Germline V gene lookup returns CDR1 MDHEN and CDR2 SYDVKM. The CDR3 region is CASSPFGWREQYF. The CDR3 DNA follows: TGTGCCAGCAGTCCCTTTGGGTGGAGGGAGCAGTACTTC.

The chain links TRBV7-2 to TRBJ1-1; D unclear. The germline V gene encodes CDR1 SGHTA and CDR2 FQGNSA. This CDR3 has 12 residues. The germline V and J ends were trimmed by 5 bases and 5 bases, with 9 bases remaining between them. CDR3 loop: CASSRTSTEAFF. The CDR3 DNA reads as TGTGCCAGCAGCCGGACCTCAACTGAAGCTTTCTTT.

CDR3 residues: CASSEGGLGTQYF. DNA of the CDR3: TGTGCCAGCAGTGAAGGGGGACTGGGTACGCAGTATTTT. This chain joins TRBV25-1 and TRBJ2-3; a possible D gene is TRBD2 (6 bases). Germline values: CDR1 MGHDK, CDR2 SYGVNS. The CDR3 spans 13 residues. V lost 2 bases and J lost 8, with 11 bases in between. Full variable domain (rest looked up from reference TRBV25-1 and TRBJ2-3): EADIYQTPRYLVIGTGKKITLECSQTMGHDKMYWYQQDPGMELHLIHYSYGVNSTEKGDLSSESTVSRIRTEHFPLTLESARPSHTSQYLCASSEGGLGTQYFGPGTRLTVL.

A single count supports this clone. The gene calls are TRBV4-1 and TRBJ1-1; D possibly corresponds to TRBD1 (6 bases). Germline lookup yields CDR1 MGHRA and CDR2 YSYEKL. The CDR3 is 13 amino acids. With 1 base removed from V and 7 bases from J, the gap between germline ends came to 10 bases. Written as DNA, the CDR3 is TGCGCCAGCAGCCAAGTTCTACAGGGTGAAGCTTTCTTT. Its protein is CASSQVLQGEAFF.

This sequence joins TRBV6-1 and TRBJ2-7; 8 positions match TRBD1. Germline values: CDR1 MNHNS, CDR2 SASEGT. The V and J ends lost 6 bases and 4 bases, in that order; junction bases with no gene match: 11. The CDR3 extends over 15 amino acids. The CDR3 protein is CASSPKGTGPYEQYV. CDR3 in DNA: TGTGCCAGCAGCCCGAAAGGGACAGGTCCGTACGAGCAGTACGTC.

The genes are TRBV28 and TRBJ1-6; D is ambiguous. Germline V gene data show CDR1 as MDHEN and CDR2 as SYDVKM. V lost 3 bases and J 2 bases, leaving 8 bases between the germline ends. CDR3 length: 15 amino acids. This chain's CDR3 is CASSLPGPYNSPLHF. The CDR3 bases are TGTGCCAGCAGTTTGCCGGGCCCCTATAATTCACCCCTCCACTTT.

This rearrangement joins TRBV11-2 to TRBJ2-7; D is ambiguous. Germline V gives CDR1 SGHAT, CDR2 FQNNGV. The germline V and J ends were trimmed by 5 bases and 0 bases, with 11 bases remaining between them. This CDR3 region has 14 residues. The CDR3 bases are TGTGCCAGCAGCCCACAGACGATCTCCTACGAGCAGTACGTC. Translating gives CASSPQTISYEQYV.

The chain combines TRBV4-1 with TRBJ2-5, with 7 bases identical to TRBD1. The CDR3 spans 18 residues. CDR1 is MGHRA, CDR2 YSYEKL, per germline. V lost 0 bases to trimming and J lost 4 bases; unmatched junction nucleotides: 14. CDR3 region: CASSQESPGTEGGETQYF. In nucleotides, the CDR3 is TGCGCCAGCAGCCAAGAGTCCCCCGGGACAGAAGGGGGAGAGACCCAGTACTTC.

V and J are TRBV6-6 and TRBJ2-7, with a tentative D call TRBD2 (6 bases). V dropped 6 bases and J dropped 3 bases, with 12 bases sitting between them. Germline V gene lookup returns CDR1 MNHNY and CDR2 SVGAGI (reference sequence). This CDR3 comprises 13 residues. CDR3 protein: CASRPGDFYEQYV. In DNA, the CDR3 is TGTGCCAGCAGACCGGGAGATTTCTACGAGCAGTACGTC.

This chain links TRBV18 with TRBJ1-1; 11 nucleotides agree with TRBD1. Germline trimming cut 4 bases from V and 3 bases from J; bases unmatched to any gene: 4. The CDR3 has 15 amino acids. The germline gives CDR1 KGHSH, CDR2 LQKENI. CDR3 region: CASSRGQGDYTEAFF. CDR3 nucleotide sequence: TGTGCCAGCTCACGGGGACAGGGGGACTACACTGAAGCTTTCTTT. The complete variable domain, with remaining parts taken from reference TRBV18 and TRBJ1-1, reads NAGVMQNPRHLVRRRGQEARLRCSPMKGHSHVYWYRQLPEEGLKFMVYLQKENIIDESGMPKERFSAEFPKEGPSILRIQQVVRGDSAAYFCASSRGQGDYTEAFFGQGTRLTVV.

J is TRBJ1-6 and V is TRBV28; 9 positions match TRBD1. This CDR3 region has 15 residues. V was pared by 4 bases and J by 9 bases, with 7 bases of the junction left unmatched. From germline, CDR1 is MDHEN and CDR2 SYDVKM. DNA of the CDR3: TGTGCCAGCAGTTCGGAGGGACAGGGTGGTTCACCCCTCCACTTT. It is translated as CASSSEGQGGSPLHF.

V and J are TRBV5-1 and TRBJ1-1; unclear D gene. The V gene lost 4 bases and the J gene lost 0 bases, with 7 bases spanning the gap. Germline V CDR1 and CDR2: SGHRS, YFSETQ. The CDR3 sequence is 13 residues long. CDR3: CASSIDLNTEAFF. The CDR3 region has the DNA TGCGCCAGCAGCATCGACCTGAACACTGAAGCTTTCTTT.

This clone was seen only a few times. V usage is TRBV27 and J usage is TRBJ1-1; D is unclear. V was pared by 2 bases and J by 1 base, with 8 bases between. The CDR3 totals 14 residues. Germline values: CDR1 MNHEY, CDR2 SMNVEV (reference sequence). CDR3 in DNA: TGTGCCAGCAGTTTAGGTTTGAGGAACACTGAAGCTTTCTTT. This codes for CASSLGLRNTEAFF.

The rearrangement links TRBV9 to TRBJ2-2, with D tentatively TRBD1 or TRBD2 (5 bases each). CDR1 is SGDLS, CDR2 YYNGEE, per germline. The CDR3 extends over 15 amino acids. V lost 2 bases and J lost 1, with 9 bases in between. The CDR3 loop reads CASSVGTLNTGELFF. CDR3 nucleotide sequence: TGTGCCAGCAGCGTCGGGACCCTGAACACCGGGGAGCTGTTTTTT.

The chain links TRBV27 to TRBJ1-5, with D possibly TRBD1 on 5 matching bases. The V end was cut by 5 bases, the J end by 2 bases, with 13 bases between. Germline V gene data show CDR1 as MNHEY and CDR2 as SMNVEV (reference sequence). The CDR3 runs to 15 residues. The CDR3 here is CASSPRDLGNQPQHF. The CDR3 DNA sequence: TGTGCCAGCAGTCCCCGGGACCTAGGCAATCAGCCCCAGCATTTT.

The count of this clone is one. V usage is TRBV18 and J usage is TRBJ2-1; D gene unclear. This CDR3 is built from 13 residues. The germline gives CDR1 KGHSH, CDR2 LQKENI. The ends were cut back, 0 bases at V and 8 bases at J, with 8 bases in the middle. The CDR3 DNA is TGTGCCAGCTCACCACCCACTGGGGATGAGCAGTTCTTC. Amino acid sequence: CASSPPTGDEQFF.

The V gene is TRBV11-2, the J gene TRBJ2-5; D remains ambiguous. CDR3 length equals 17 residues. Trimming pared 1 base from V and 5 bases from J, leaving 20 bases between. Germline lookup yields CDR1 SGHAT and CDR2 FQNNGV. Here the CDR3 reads CASSLGPPGTGTETQYF. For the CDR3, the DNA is TGTGCCAGCAGCTTAGGACCACCCGGCACTGGAACGGAGACCCAGTACTTC.

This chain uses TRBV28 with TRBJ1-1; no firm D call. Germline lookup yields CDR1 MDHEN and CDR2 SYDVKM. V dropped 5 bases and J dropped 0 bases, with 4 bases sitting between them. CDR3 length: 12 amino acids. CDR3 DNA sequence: TGTGCCAGCAGTGTGTTGAACACTGAAGCTTTCTTT. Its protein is CASSVLNTEAFF.

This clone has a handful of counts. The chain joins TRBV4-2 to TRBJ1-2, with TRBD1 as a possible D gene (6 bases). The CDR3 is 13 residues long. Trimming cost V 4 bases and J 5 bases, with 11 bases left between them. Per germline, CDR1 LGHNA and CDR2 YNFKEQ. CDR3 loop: CASSPPGQYGYTF. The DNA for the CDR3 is TGTGCCAGCAGCCCCCCAGGACAGTATGGCTACACCTTC.